This T cell receptor beta chain was sequenced during a study of regulatory T cells in long-lasting Graves disease. Points from the study as a whole: It is possible that accuracy was reduced by the small size of the sample. Patients with persistent disease showed a bias toward TRBV28, TRBJ1-2 and TRBJ2-5.

CDR3-region Arm-PCR and iRepertoire HTBI primers produced the TCR beta libraries. In the original processing: From all samples, identification returned 12 to 15 TRBJ and approximately 67 TRBV segments. TCRdb ran MiXCR on the multiplex PCR reads and lists one entry per CDR3 protein. What appears here as the V and J calls and clone size reflects TCRdb's work, not the paper's. Altogether approximately 310,000 distinct CDR3 sequences are present, under 20% being singletons, with the ten largest covering about 38%. Time point specified: newly diagnosed GD, antithyroid drugs for less than 3 months. PBMC-derived RNA was used for the TCR library. This CDR3 comprises 14 residues. V lost 3 bases and J 1 base, leaving 10 bases between the germline ends. Germline values: CDR1 SGHVS, CDR2 FNYEAQ. This clonotype has only a few counts. The target antigen is unknown.

The clonotype comes from a female donor with Graves disease. The rearrangement joins TRBV7-6 to TRBJ2-7; D remains unclear. Source: peripheral blood mononuclear cells (PBMCs), taken at new diagnosis, from a patient treated with antithyroid drugs. Here the CDR3 DNA reads TGTGCCAGCAGCTTTGTAAGAGGTTCCTACGAGCAGTACTTC. Protein product: CASSFVRGSYEQYF.